These 13 T cell receptor beta chains were all obtained from the same sample, sequenced in a study of naive and memory T cell subsets. The study, taken as a whole, reports: Naive repertoires, especially CD8, held a few larger clonotypes, possibly memory cells re-expressing CD45RA.

These TCRs are of unknown antigen specificity. An equimolar mix of two oligonucleotides served as the beta constant-region primer for TRBC1 and TRBC2. Four rounds of PCR amplified the ligated cDNA using nested alpha and beta constant-region primers plus SP2. TCRdb independently ran MiXCR on the UMI-ligation and nested PCR reads; one entry per CDR3 protein. The sample includes about 150,000 distinct CDR3 sequences, roughly 22% of them seen just once. Sample: naive CD4+ T cells from blood. The receptors originated from a human donor in good health.

This clonotype was observed a handful of times. This chain uses TRBV7-8 with TRBJ1-1; no clear D. This CDR3 spans 12 amino acids. Germline V gives CDR1 SGHVS, CDR2 FQNEAQ. Trimming shortened V by 3 bases and J by 7 bases, and 9 bases separated the two germline ends. CDR3: CASSFGEIEAFF. DNA for the CDR3: TGTGCCAGCAGCTTCGGGGAGATTGAAGCTTTCTTT.

This clonotype showed up just a few times. J is TRBJ2-7 and V is TRBV7-2, with TRBD1 matching 10 bases. This CDR3 has 17 amino acids. The ends lost 5 bases at V and 3 bases at J; junction bases unmatched: 13. Germline assignment: CDR1 SGHTA and CDR2 FQGNSA. The CDR3 nucleotides read TGTGCCAGCAGCCACGGCCCCTCGGGACAGGGGCTCTACGAGCAGTACTTC. It translates to CASSHGPSGQGLYEQYF.

The chain couples TRBV24-1 to TRBJ2-4, with 8 bases matching TRBD1. The CDR3 contains 14 residues. Germline CDR1 reads KGHDR; CDR2 reads SFDVKD. V was pared by 5 bases and J by 6 bases, with 5 bases of the junction left unmatched. The CDR3 region is CATSGTGTGNIQYF. Written as DNA, the CDR3 is TGTGCCACCAGTGGAACCGGGACAGGAAACATTCAGTACTTC.

V is TRBV20-1 and J is TRBJ2-1; 7 positions match TRBD1. The V gene end was trimmed by 3 bases and the J gene end by 5 bases; junction bases not matched to a gene: 10. Germline values: CDR1 DFQATT, CDR2 SNEGSKA (reference sequence). The CDR3 totals 15 residues. CDR3 sequence reads: CSASLRTGTHNEQFF. CDR3 in DNA: TGCAGTGCTAGTCTTCGGACAGGTACCCACAATGAGCAGTTCTTC.

This clonotype was observed a handful of times. The chain links TRBV4-2 to TRBJ2-1; 9 positions agree with TRBD1. Germline V gives CDR1 LGHNA, CDR2 YNFKEQ. J gave up 7 bases and V 2 bases, and 3 bases lay outside the gene matches. This CDR3 spans 14 amino acids. In DNA, the CDR3 is TGTGCCAGCAGCCAACCGGGACAGGGTAATGAGCAGTTCTTC. Translation gives CASSQPGQGNEQFF.

J is TRBJ2-7 and V is TRBV20-1; TRBD2 matches 10 bases. CDR3 length: 15 amino acids. V shed 6 bases, J shed 0 bases, and the junction held 8 bases outside the gene matches. Germline V CDR1 and CDR2: DFQATT, SNEGSKA (reference sequence). CDR3 DNA sequence: TGCAGTGCCACCCGGACTAGCGGAAGCTCCTACGAGCAGTACTTC. Its translation: CSATRTSGSSYEQYF.

The J gene is TRBJ2-6, the V gene TRBV3-2; the table's D call, TRBD1, was not checked against the DNA. TRBV3-2 is marked as a pseudogene. The CDR3 totals 17 residues. Written as DNA, the CDR3 is TGTGCCAGCAGCCAACGACAGGGGGCGCCTGGGGCCAACGTCCTGACTTTC. Protein product: CASSQRQGAPGANVLTF.

This clonotype was seen only a few times. The rearrangement links TRBV9 to TRBJ2-1; 8 bases line up with TRBD1. Per the germline V gene, CDR1 is SGDLS and CDR2 is YYNGEE. The CDR3 consists of 17 residues. J was trimmed by 4 bases and V by 3 bases; bases with no gene match: 12. Here the CDR3 reads CASSGRPGGLGYNEQFF. The CDR3 DNA reads TGTGCCAGCAGCGGCCGGCCAGGGGGCCTTGGGTACAATGAGCAGTTCTTC.

V is TRBV28 and J is TRBJ2-1, with 8 positions matching TRBD2. Per germline, CDR1 MDHEN and CDR2 SYDVKM. The junction had 3 bases not matched to a gene; V was cut back by 5 bases and J by 0 bases. This CDR3 comprises 15 residues. Here the CDR3 DNA reads TGTGCCAGCAGTCTAGCGGGTGACTCCTACAATGAGCAGTTCTTC. Translation: CASSLAGDSYNEQFF.

V usage is TRBV7-9 and J usage is TRBJ2-7; the match to TRBD1 covers 9 bases. Trimming at V came to 6 bases and at J to 3 bases, leaving 9 bases not matched to a gene. The V gene's germline CDR1 is SEHNR and CDR2 FQNEAQ (reference sequence). The CDR3 totals 15 residues. The CDR3 DNA reads TGTGCCAGCAGTCCGCGACAGGGGGAATACTACGAGCAGTACTTC. It translates to CASSPRQGEYYEQYF.

In this sample, this clonotype turned up many times. This chain links TRBV29-1 with TRBJ1-1; possibly TRBD1 for D (5 bases). From germline, CDR1 is SQVTM and CDR2 ANQGSEA. This CDR3 region has 13 residues. Deletions cut 4 bases from V and 6 bases from J, with 15 bases between. CDR3 DNA sequence: TGCAGCGTTGGATGGGGGAGGGACGCTGAAGCTTTCTTT. It encodes CSVGWGRDAEAFF.

This clonotype was found many times. The J gene is TRBJ2-1, the V gene TRBV20-1; D remains ambiguous. This CDR3 spans 10 amino acids. Trimming removed 6 bases at V and 9 bases at J, with 9 bases between. CDR1 and CDR2 (germline): DFQATT, SNEGSKA (reference sequence). CDR3 amino acids: CSAPLREQFF. For the CDR3, the DNA is TGCAGTGCACCGCTCCGTGAGCAGTTCTTC.

The chain combines TRBV28 with TRBJ2-6; 10 nucleotides match TRBD1. CDR1 is MDHEN and CDR2 is SYDVKM in the germline V gene. The CDR3 contains 17 residues. Unmatched junction bases numbered 7, after V lost 6 bases and J lost 2 bases. The CDR3 protein is CASRTGTGAPGANVLTF. The CDR3 nucleotides read TGTGCCAGCAGAACCGGGACAGGGGCTCCTGGGGCCAACGTCCTGACTTTC.